Shown below are 31 T cell receptor beta chains from a single sample sequenced in a study of OX40 agonist ivuxolimab in advanced cancers. The method was immunoSEQ multiplex PCR; TCRdb's version includes in-frame clones alone and lacks a portion of them. The sample shows roughly 89,000 clones, about nine tenths of them seen only once. This specimen consisted of CD4+ or CD8+ T cells sorted from blood, obtained in a trial of the OX40 agonist ivuxolimab. The receptors were sampled from an adult with an advanced solid tumor such as melanoma, head and neck, liver or kidney cancer.

The chain has TRBV29-1 and TRBJ1-1; 7 positions match TRBD1. The CDR3 totals 16 residues. CDR1 is SQVTM and CDR2 is ANQGSEA in the germline V gene. Unmatched junction bases numbered 11, after V lost 3 bases and J lost 1 base. CDR3 protein: CSVDLRGQSRNTEAFF. The DNA for the CDR3 is TGCAGCGTTGACCTAAGGGGACAGAGCAGGAACACTGAAGCTTTCTTT.

The gene calls are TRBV5-1 and TRBJ2-7, with D uncertain. Germline V gene lookup returns CDR1 SGHRS and CDR2 YFSETQ. This CDR3 has 14 residues. Trimming pared 1 base from V and 0 bases from J, leaving 8 bases between. The CDR3 bases are TGCGCCAGCAGCTTGTCTTCCAGCTCCTACGAGCAGTACTTC. It is translated as CASSLSSSSYEQYF.

J is TRBJ1-1 and V is TRBV25-1, with 7 positions matching TRBD1. V shed 6 bases and J 4 bases; nucleotides not matched to a gene: 20. This CDR3 contains 18 residues. CDR1 and CDR2 from the germline V gene are MGHDK and SYGVNS. The CDR3 region is CASRPFPGRGQVFTEAFF. The CDR3, as DNA: TGTGCCAGCAGACCGTTCCCTGGCCGAGGACAGGTCTTCACTGAAGCTTTCTTT. Variable domain in full (rest from reference TRBV25-1 and TRBJ1-1): EADIYQTPRYLVIGTGKKITLECSQTMGHDKMYWYQQDPGMELHLIHYSYGVNSTEKGDLSSESTVSRIRTEHFPLTLESARPSHTSQYLCASRPFPGRGQVFTEAFFGQGTRLTVV.

The rearrangement joins TRBV18 to TRBJ2-5, with D possibly matching TRBD1 (5 bases). The CDR3 has 14 amino acids. The V end was cut by 3 bases, the J end by 3 bases, with 11 bases between. Germline lookup yields CDR1 KGHSH and CDR2 LQKENI. The chain's CDR3 is CASSPQGIKETQYF. CDR3 DNA: TGTGCCAGCTCACCCCAGGGCATAAAAGAGACCCAGTACTTC.

The chain joins TRBV5-4 to TRBJ1-1; no clear D gene. Trimming stripped 4 bases from V and 3 bases from J, with 16 bases between. This CDR3 has 15 amino acids. Germline CDR1 is SGHNT and CDR2 is YYREEE (reference sequence). The CDR3 DNA reads TGTGCCAGCAGCCCGGCTCGGACGGGCGACACTGAAGCTTTCTTT. It yields the protein CASSPARTGDTEAFF.

This chain links TRBV10-1 with TRBJ2-2; D remains ambiguous. Looked up from germline, CDR1 is WNHNN and CDR2 is SYGVQD (reference sequence). This CDR3 contains 12 residues. Trimming left V 10 bases short and J 5 bases short, with 11 bases between. This CDR3 is CATSKQTGELFF. In nucleotides, the CDR3 is TGCGCCACCTCTAAACAAACCGGGGAGCTGTTTTTT.

Concerning this clone itself: The sample holds other DNA sequences that translate to the same CDR3. For the CDR3, the DNA is TGTGCCAGCAGCTATAGCGGGAGGGTCTCCACAGATACGCAGTATTTT. Its protein product is CASSYSGRVSTDTQYF. The rearrangement uses TRBV27 and TRBJ2-3, with 11 nucleotides matching TRBD2. The J segment lost 2 bases and the V segment lost 6 bases, leaving 7 bases of the junction unmatched. Germline values: CDR1 MNHEY, CDR2 SMNVEV (reference sequence). The CDR3 spans 16 residues.

The chain is built from TRBV5-4 and TRBJ2-3; the D gene is possibly TRBD1 (5 bases). Germline V gene data show CDR1 as SGHNT and CDR2 as YYREEE (reference sequence). The CDR3 is 14 amino acids. The germline V and J ends were trimmed by 0 bases and 6 bases, with 11 bases remaining between them. CDR3 sequence (DNA): TGTGCCAGCAGCTTGGGCAAAGGGGCCGATACGCAGTATTTT. Protein sequence: CASSLGKGADTQYF.

This rearrangement joins TRBV6-1 to TRBJ1-1, with TRBD1 as a possible D gene (6 bases). CDR1 and CDR2 from the germline V gene are MNHNS and SASEGT. V lost 5 bases, J lost 0 bases, and 13 bases lay in between. This CDR3 is 15 amino acids long. The CDR3 DNA reads TGTGCCAGCAGTCCCCGGACAGCCTTGAACACTGAAGCTTTCTTT. Translated, it gives CASSPRTALNTEAFF.

The chain links TRBV29-1 to TRBJ1-2; TRBD1 matches at 10 bases. Germline V gene lookup returns CDR1 SQVTM and CDR2 ANQGSEA. The trim removed 6 bases at V and 8 bases at J, leaving 6 bases unmatched. CDR3 size: 12 residues. In DNA form, the CDR3 reads TGCAGCGTGGGGGGACAGGGGCAGGGCTACACCTTC. Residues: CSVGGQGQGYTF.

The gene calls are TRBV2 and TRBJ2-7; D unresolved. V was pared by 4 bases and J by 4 bases, with 8 bases between. The CDR3 loop spans 12 amino acids. CDR1 and CDR2 from the germline V gene are SNHLY and FYNNEI. In DNA form, the CDR3 reads TGTGCCAGCAGTGTAGGGCCGTACGAGCAGTACTTC. It specifies CASSVGPYEQYF.

The rearrangement uses TRBV5-3 and TRBJ2-5, with D unresolved. Being an ORF, TRBV5-3 has a function that is uncertain. The CDR3 length is 11 residues. V was pared by 2 bases and J by 2 bases, with 1 base between. CDR3 in DNA: TGTGCCAGAAGCTTTCAAGAGACCCAGTACTTC. Amino acid sequence: CARSFQETQYF.

This clone occurred once. This chain links TRBV29-1 with TRBJ2-3; 8 bases line up with TRBD1. Trimming cost V 6 bases and J 9 bases; bases outside gene matches: 14. This CDR3 has 14 residues. Germline CDR1 is SQVTM and CDR2 is ANQGSEA. The CDR3 region is CSVATGTGYRTQYF. CDR3 bases: TGCAGCGTGGCAACCGGGACAGGATACCGGACGCAGTATTTT.

The chain is built from TRBV28 and TRBJ1-2; D perhaps matches TRBD1 (5 bases). Germline V gene lookup returns CDR1 MDHEN and CDR2 SYDVKM. The CDR3 loop spans 14 amino acids. Trimming cost V 5 bases and J 3 bases, with 13 bases left between them. CDR3 in DNA: TGTGCCAGCAGTACGGGACCGCAATACTATGGCTACACCTTC. As protein: CASSTGPQYYGYTF.

The gene calls are TRBV19 and TRBJ2-3; D is unresolved. The CDR3 is 16 residues long. Germline V lookup: CDR1 LNHDA, CDR2 SQIVND (reference sequence). Trimming pared 3 bases from V and 0 bases from J, leaving 13 bases between. In DNA form, the CDR3 reads TGTGCCAGTAGTATTGGGATATTATCTAGCACAGATACGCAGTATTTT. This encodes CASSIGILSSTDTQYF.

This chain links TRBV6-4 with TRBJ2-2; 7 nucleotides align to TRBD1. In germline, CDR1 is MRHNA, CDR2 SNTAGT. The CDR3 extends over 16 amino acids. V gave up 4 bases and J gave up 6 bases; unmatched junction bases: 11. DNA of the CDR3: TGTGCCAGCAGTGCCCGACAGGGATTGGGGGCCGGGGAGCTGTTTTTT. This encodes CASSARQGLGAGELFF.

The chain links TRBV2 to TRBJ1-5, with D perhaps TRBD1 (6 bases). V was pared by 6 bases and J by 3 bases, with 15 bases between. The CDR3 is 15 amino acids. CDR1 is SNHLY and CDR2 is FYNNEI in the germline V gene. The CDR3 bases are TGTGCCAGCAGGATGGACAGCAGCCTCAATCAGCCCCAGCATTTT. Encoded protein: CASRMDSSLNQPQHF.

V gene TRBV19 combines with J gene TRBJ1-2; D remains ambiguous. The germline V and J ends were trimmed by 10 bases and 2 bases, with 14 bases remaining between them. This CDR3 is 13 amino acids long. Germline CDR1 is LNHDA and CDR2 is SQIVND (reference sequence). This CDR3 reads CATGERPNYGYTF. The DNA of the CDR3 is TGTGCCACCGGAGAAAGGCCGAACTATGGCTACACCTTC.

The V call is TRBV7-2, the J call TRBJ2-7; 8 nucleotides agree with TRBD2. V lost 4 bases and J lost 3; bases outside the gene matches: 5. CDR1 and CDR2 from the germline V gene are SGHTA and FQGNSA. The CDR3 is made up of 14 amino acids. Written as DNA, the CDR3 is TGTGCCAGCAGCTCTTTAGCGGGACACTACGAGCAGTACTTC. Translated: CASSSLAGHYEQYF.

J is TRBJ1-2 and V is TRBV4-3; D is perhaps TRBD1 (6 bases). V lost 0 bases and J lost 4, with 12 bases in between. CDR1 is LGHNA, CDR2 YSLEER, per germline. This CDR3 region has 15 residues. The CDR3 region has the DNA TGCGCCAGCAGCCAAGATCGGGCACAGGGCTATGGCTACACCTTC. Its translation is CASSQDRAQGYGYTF.

This chain connects TRBV7-2 to TRBJ2-7, with 11 bases identical to TRBD2. Germline CDR1 reads SGHTA; CDR2 reads FQGNSA. The CDR3 has 17 amino acids. V was clipped by 0 bases and J by 2 bases; unmatched bases: 6. The CDR3 DNA reads as TGTGCCAGCAGCTTAGCTCTAGCGGGAGGATCGGCCTACGAGCAGTACTTC. Translated, it gives CASSLALAGGSAYEQYF.

V gene TRBV6-5 combines with J gene TRBJ2-1; 8 bases match TRBD2. Germline values: CDR1 MNHEY, CDR2 SVGAGI. V gave up 6 bases and J gave up 3 bases; unmatched junction bases: 7. There are 15 residues in the CDR3. The CDR3 is CASSQSGGYYNEQFF. CDR3 nucleotides: TGTGCCAGCAGCCAAAGCGGGGGCTACTACAATGAGCAGTTCTTC.

The chain recombines TRBV7-2 with TRBJ1-3; a weak D match, TRBD1 (5 bases). The germline V gene has CDR1 SGHTA and CDR2 FQGNSA. There are 17 residues in the CDR3. Trimming removed 3 bases at V and 4 bases at J, with 19 bases between. As DNA, the CDR3 is TGTGCCAGCAGCTTCGGGACGTCTGGGTCCCCGGGAAACACCATATATTTT. Residues: CASSFGTSGSPGNTIYF.

This chain connects TRBV5-6 to TRBJ1-4; tentatively, D is TRBD1 (5 bases). CDR1 SGHDT and CDR2 YYEEEE come from the germline V gene. The length of the CDR3 is 13 residues. Trimming removed 2 bases at V and 8 bases at J, with 10 bases between. Written as DNA, the CDR3 is TGTGCCAGCAGCTTTGCTGACAGAGAAAAACTGTTTTTT. Encoded protein: CASSFADREKLFF.

The chain links TRBV5-1 to TRBJ2-6; D remains unclear. The V gene's germline CDR1 is SGHRS and CDR2 YFSETQ. The V end lost 0 bases, the J end lost 0 bases, and 7 bases lay between the germline ends. The CDR3 runs 16 residues. The CDR3 DNA sequence: TGCGCCAGCAGCTTGGATCGGAGCTCTGGGGCCAACGTCCTGACTTTC. This sequence encodes CASSLDRSSGANVLTF.

V and J are TRBV6-5 and TRBJ1-5, with D hard to call. The CDR3 totals 15 residues. The ends were cut back, 5 bases at V and 3 bases at J, with 14 bases in the middle. Germline V CDR1 and CDR2: MNHEY, SVGAGI. Written as DNA, the CDR3 is TGTGCCAGCAGTCTAACAGCTAAGTTCAATCAGCCCCAGCATTTT. Translation: CASSLTAKFNQPQHF.

The CDR3 nucleotides read TGTGCCAGCAGCTTAATGCAAGAGACCCAGTACTTC. Translated: CASSLMQETQYF. The gene calls are TRBV11-2 and TRBJ2-5; D is unresolved. V was trimmed by 2 bases and J by 2 bases, leaving 3 bases between them. The CDR3 sequence is 12 residues long. The V gene's germline CDR1 is SGHAT and CDR2 FQNNGV.

The rearrangement uses TRBV9 and TRBJ2-2, with D possibly TRBD1 on 6 matching bases. V dropped 3 bases and J dropped 0 bases, with 12 bases sitting between them. This CDR3 is 16 amino acids long. Germline V lookup: CDR1 SGDLS, CDR2 YYNGEE. The CDR3 coding sequence is TGTGCCAGCAGCGGCGGACAGTCTTCGAACACCGGGGAGCTGTTTTTT. Its translation is CASSGGQSSNTGELFF.

V usage is TRBV29-1 and J usage is TRBJ2-7; D is perhaps TRBD2 (6 bases). V lost 1 base and J 11 bases, leaving 18 bases between the germline ends. The CDR3 has 13 residues. Germline CDR1 SQVTM, CDR2 ANQGSEA. CDR3 in DNA: TGCAGCGTTGAAGTGGCGGCCGCTCGGGAGAAGTACTTC. Its translation is CSVEVAAAREKYF.

J is TRBJ2-2 and V is TRBV19; D gene unclear. Germline V CDR1 and CDR2: LNHDA, SQIVND (reference sequence). There are 18 residues in the CDR3. Between the trimmed V and J ends, which lost 3 bases and 7 bases, there was a span of 24 bases. As DNA, the CDR3 is TGTGCCAGTAGTATTCCGTCGGTTGCCCGACCGGTACACGGGGAGCTGTTTTTT. It yields the protein CASSIPSVARPVHGELFF. The full variable domain, with the rest looked up from reference TRBV19 and TRBJ2-2, is DGGITQSPKYLFRKEGQNVTLSCEQNLNHDAMYWYRQDPGQGLRLIYYSQIVNDFQKGDIAEGYSVSREKKESFPLTVTSAQKNPTAFYLCASSIPSVARPVHGELFFGEGSRLTVL.

This clone was seen more than once but under ten times. The chain carries TRBV6-5 and TRBJ2-1; D possibly matches TRBD1 or TRBD2 (5 bases each). The germline gives CDR1 MNHEY, CDR2 SVGAGI. The CDR3 has 11 amino acids. V dropped 6 bases and J dropped 10 bases, with 10 bases sitting between them. CDR3 nucleotides: TGTGCCAGCAGCCAATGGGGGGAGCAGTTCTTC. It translates to CASSQWGEQFF.